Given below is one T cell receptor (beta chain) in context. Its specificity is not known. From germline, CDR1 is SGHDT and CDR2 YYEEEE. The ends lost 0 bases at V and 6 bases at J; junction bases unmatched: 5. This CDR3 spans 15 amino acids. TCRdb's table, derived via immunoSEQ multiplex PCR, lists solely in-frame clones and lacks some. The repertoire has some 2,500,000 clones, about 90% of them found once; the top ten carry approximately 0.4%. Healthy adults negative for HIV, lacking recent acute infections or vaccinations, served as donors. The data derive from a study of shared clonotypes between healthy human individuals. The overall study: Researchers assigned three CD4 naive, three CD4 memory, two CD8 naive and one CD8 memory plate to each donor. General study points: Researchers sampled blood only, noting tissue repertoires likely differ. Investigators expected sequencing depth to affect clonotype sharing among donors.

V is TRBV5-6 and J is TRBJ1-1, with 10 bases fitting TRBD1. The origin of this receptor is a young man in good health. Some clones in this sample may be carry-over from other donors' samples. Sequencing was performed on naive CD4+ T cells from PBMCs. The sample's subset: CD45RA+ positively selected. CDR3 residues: CASSLVGQGISEAFF. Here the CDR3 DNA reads TGTGCCAGCAGCTTGGTGGGACAGGGGATTTCTGAAGCTTTCTTT.